The present T cell receptor (beta chain) was sequenced within a study of regulatory T cells in long-lasting Graves disease. In its sample, this clonotype was seen a few times. As for time point: newly diagnosed GD, antithyroid drugs for less than 3 months. RNA extracted from PBMCs served as the sequencing template. Trimming removed 0 bases at V and 3 bases at J, with 17 bases between. This CDR3 comprises 16 residues. CDR1 is SQVTM and CDR2 is ANQGSEA in the germline V gene. TCR beta libraries were built with iRepertoire HTBI primers and Arm-PCR of CDR3 regions. From the multiplex PCR reads, TCRdb called clonotypes with MiXCR, one entry per CDR3 protein. The table includes approximately 440,000 distinct CDR3 sequences, 15% to 20% detected once. The same sample was also studied in work on T cells in Graves' hyperthyroidism and ophthalmopathy. From that report: The blood repertoire included most of the expanded thyroid clonotypes above 0.001.

The origin of this receptor is a man aged 40-49 years with Graves disease. This specimen consisted of peripheral blood mononuclear cells (PBMCs), obtained at new diagnosis, from a patient treated with antithyroid drugs. The chain uses TRBV29-1 and TRBJ1-2; perhaps TRBD1 as D (5 bases). This CDR3 is CSVEDFGQGIYYGYTF. DNA of the CDR3: TGCAGCGTTGAAGATTTCGGGCAGGGTATCTACTATGGCTACACCTTC.